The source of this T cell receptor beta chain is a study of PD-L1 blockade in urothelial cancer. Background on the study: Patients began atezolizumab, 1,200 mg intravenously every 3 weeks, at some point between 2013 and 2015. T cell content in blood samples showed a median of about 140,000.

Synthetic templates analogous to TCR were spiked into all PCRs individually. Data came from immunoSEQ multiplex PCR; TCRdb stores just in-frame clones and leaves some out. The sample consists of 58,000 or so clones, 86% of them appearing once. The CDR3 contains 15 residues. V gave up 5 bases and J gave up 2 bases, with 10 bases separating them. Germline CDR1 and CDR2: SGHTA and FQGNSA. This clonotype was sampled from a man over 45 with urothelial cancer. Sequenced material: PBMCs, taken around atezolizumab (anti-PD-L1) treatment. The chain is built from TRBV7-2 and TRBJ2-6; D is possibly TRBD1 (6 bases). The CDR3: CASSIQGAGANVLTF. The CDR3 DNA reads TGTGCCAGCAGCATACAGGGCGCTGGGGCCAACGTCCTGACTTTC.